The next 20 T cell receptor beta chains were all read from a single sample in a study of shared T cell receptors in the human thymus. The table came from immunoSEQ multiplex PCR; TCRdb's copy has only in-frame clones and leaves some out. The table has approximately 660,000 clones, around nine tenths seen once. These records were also assigned to another study, of human thymus T cells.

Input material: thymocytes. The receptors derive from a boy in the first two years of life with a congenital heart defect.

This chain links TRBV18 with TRBJ2-7, with 9 bases matching TRBD2. CDR1 KGHSH and CDR2 LQKENI come from the germline V gene. J was trimmed by 3 bases and V by 0 bases; bases with no gene match: 6. CDR3 length: 16 amino acids. Here the CDR3 reads CASSPPRERGVYEQYF. The CDR3 nucleotides read TGTGCCAGCTCACCACCCCGGGAGCGGGGGGTCTACGAGCAGTACTTC.

This chain connects TRBV5-8 to TRBJ2-5; the match to TRBD1 covers 7 bases. Trimming cost V 2 bases and J 2 bases; bases outside gene matches: 18. This CDR3 region has 19 residues. Germline V CDR1 and CDR2: SGHTS, YDEGEE. The CDR3 nucleotides read TGTGCCAGCAGCTTCCCTCGGTATAGAGGGACAGCCGTACAAGAGACCCAGTACTTC. Translating gives CASSFPRYRGTAVQETQYF.

This clone has a handful of counts. The rearrangement uses TRBV6-5 and TRBJ1-2; 7 bases fit TRBD1. This CDR3 is built from 15 residues. The V and J ends lost 0 bases and 5 bases, in that order; junction bases with no gene match: 6. Germline V gives CDR1 MNHEY, CDR2 SVGAGI. As DNA, the CDR3 is TGTGCCAGCAGTTACTCGGGCAGGGGGGAATATGGCTACACCTTC. It is translated as CASSYSGRGEYGYTF.

The V call is TRBV4-3, the J call TRBJ2-3; D may be TRBD2 (6 bases). Trimming pared 0 bases from V and 3 bases from J, leaving 13 bases between. The CDR3 spans 16 residues. In germline, CDR1 is LGHNA, CDR2 YSLEER. The CDR3 spells CASSQDITGATDTQYF. DNA of the CDR3: TGCGCCAGCAGCCAAGATATTACGGGAGCGACAGATACGCAGTATTTT.

The V call is TRBV5-6, the J call TRBJ1-1; 8 positions agree with TRBD1. CDR3 length: 18 residues. Germline V lookup: CDR1 SGHDT, CDR2 YYEEEE. V was clipped by 0 bases and J by 0 bases; unmatched bases: 10. CDR3 DNA sequence: TGTGCCAGCAGCTTGGGAGTTCGGGGACAGGCCTTGAACACTGAAGCTTTCTTT. Amino acid sequence: CASSLGVRGQALNTEAFF.

The rearrangement uses TRBV28 and TRBJ2-2; 8 positions match TRBD2. Germline CDR1 is MDHEN and CDR2 is SYDVKM. The J segment lost 6 bases and the V segment lost 6 bases, leaving 15 bases of the junction unmatched. The length of the CDR3 is 17 residues. CDR3 residues: CASRRTGTRSKAGELFF. In DNA form, the CDR3 reads TGTGCCAGCAGGCGAACAGGGACTAGGTCGAAAGCCGGGGAGCTGTTTTTT.

The V gene is TRBV27, the J gene TRBJ2-2, with D possibly matching TRBD2 (5 bases). Germline-derived CDR1 and CDR2 are MNHEY and SMNVEV (reference sequence). CDR3 length: 16 residues. The V gene lost 2 bases and the J gene lost 0 bases, with 10 bases spanning the gap. The CDR3 protein is CASSLVSSANTGELFF. In DNA, the CDR3 is TGTGCCAGCAGTTTAGTGAGTAGCGCGAACACCGGGGAGCTGTTTTTT.

The J gene is TRBJ1-5, the V gene TRBV7-9, with TRBD1 matching over 8 bases. The CDR3 runs to 14 residues. V lost 6 bases, J lost 6 bases, and 7 bases stayed unmatched. CDR1 is SEHNR, CDR2 FQNEAQ, per germline (reference sequence). In DNA, the CDR3 is TGTGCCAGCAGTCCAGGGGGCTCGGGTCAGCCCCAGCATTTT. Translation gives CASSPGGSGQPQHF.

The V call is TRBV7-2, the J call TRBJ2-7; D gene ambiguous. This CDR3 contains 13 residues. Trimming removed 5 bases from V and 2 bases from J, with 10 bases in between. The V gene's germline CDR1 is SGHTA and CDR2 FQGNSA. The CDR3 sequence is CASSPPATYEQYF. CDR3 sequence (DNA): TGTGCCAGCAGCCCCCCAGCGACCTACGAGCAGTACTTC.

V usage is TRBV27 and J usage is TRBJ2-2, with D possibly being TRBD2 (6 bases). The germline V and J ends were trimmed by 7 bases and 6 bases, with 15 bases remaining between them. Germline loops: CDR1 MNHEY, CDR2 SMNVEV (reference sequence). This CDR3 is 14 amino acids long. CDR3 bases: TGTGCCAGCAAAAGCGGGTGCCCTTCCGGGGAGCTGTTTTTT. It specifies CASKSGCPSGELFF.

J is TRBJ2-4 and V is TRBV27; tentatively, D is TRBD2 (7 bases). This CDR3 has 18 residues. Germline values: CDR1 MNHEY, CDR2 SMNVEV (reference sequence). Trimming took off 5 bases at V and 6 bases at J, with 26 bases between the two ends. CDR3 DNA sequence: TGTGCCAGCAGTAACACCCCCCGACTAGTGAGGGGGGGAAACATTCAGTACTTC. Protein sequence: CASSNTPRLVRGGNIQYF.

This sequence joins TRBV5-8 and TRBJ2-1; no firm D call. The CDR3 extends over 16 amino acids. Germline-derived CDR1 and CDR2 are SGHTS and YDEGEE. The V and J ends lost 3 bases and 4 bases respectively, with 17 bases between them. CDR3 loop: CASSSGRQGIYNEQFF. The DNA for the CDR3 is TGTGCCAGCAGCTCTGGTCGACAAGGAATTTACAATGAGCAGTTCTTC.

CDR3 nucleotide sequence: TGCGCCAGCAGTGGTTGGCAGTTTTACAATGAGCAGTTCTTC. As protein: CASSGWQFYNEQFF. This chain connects TRBV10-2 to TRBJ2-1; D not certain. Germline CDR1 and CDR2: WSHSY and SAAADI. The CDR3 covers 14 residues. V lost 4 bases, J lost 4 bases, and 11 bases lay in between.

The chain carries TRBV4-1 and TRBJ2-1; 7 positions match TRBD2. The CDR3 spans 16 residues. Unmatched junction bases numbered 15, after V lost 4 bases and J lost 9 bases. From germline, CDR1 is MGHRA and CDR2 YSYEKL. Written as DNA, the CDR3 is TGCGCCAGCAGCCGTCTGGTGAATAGCGGGCTAGGTGAGCAGTTCTTC. Protein sequence: CASSRLVNSGLGEQFF.

This clone was counted a few times. The CDR3, as DNA: TGTGCTAGTGGTTTGAGTGGGGACAGGGATCCCCCCGCGAAGATACCTTATGGCTACACCTTC. Protein product: CASGLSGDRDPPAKIPYGYTF. The chain recombines TRBV12-5 with TRBJ1-2, with 9 bases aligning to TRBD1. This CDR3 has 21 amino acids. V shed 2 bases, J shed 5 bases, and the junction held 24 bases outside the gene matches. Germline lookup yields CDR1 LGHNT and CDR2 FRNRAP.

The chain carries TRBV10-3 and TRBJ2-7; a weak D match, TRBD2 (5 bases). The V end was cut by 2 bases, the J end by 4 bases, with 15 bases between. CDR3 length: 15 amino acids. CDR1 is ENHRY and CDR2 is SYGVKD in the germline V gene. CDR3 amino acids: CAISEEGIGKYEQYF. The CDR3, as DNA: TGTGCCATCAGTGAGGAGGGTATAGGGAAATACGAGCAGTACTTC.

This sequence joins TRBV4-1 and TRBJ2-5, with no clear D. CDR3 length: 16 residues. Trimming left V 0 bases short and J 1 base short, with 12 bases between. CDR1 is MGHRA and CDR2 is YSYEKL in the germline V gene. The DNA for the CDR3 is TGCGCCAGCAGCCAAGATCTCAACAGCTCCCAAGAGACCCAGTACTTC. Its protein is CASSQDLNSSQETQYF.

This clone has more than one count but fewer than ten. This chain links TRBV6-5 with TRBJ2-1; TRBD2 might be the D (5 bases). This CDR3 has 15 amino acids. Germline V gene sequence: CDR1 MNHEY, CDR2 SVGAGI. V lost 6 bases and J 0 bases, leaving 12 bases between the germline ends. The CDR3 here is CASRDEGRSYNEQFF. In DNA form, the CDR3 reads TGTGCCAGCAGAGACGAGGGCCGCTCCTACAATGAGCAGTTCTTC.

The chain employs TRBV28 and TRBJ2-7; D possibly corresponds to TRBD1 (8 bases). Trimming shortened V by 3 bases and J by 0 bases, and 18 bases separated the two germline ends. Germline CDR1 reads MDHEN; CDR2 reads SYDVKM. The CDR3 extends over 17 amino acids. As DNA, the CDR3 is TGTGCCAGCAGTTTCAACCCCAGCGGGACAGGCTCCTACGAGCAGTACTTC. It translates to CASSFNPSGTGSYEQYF.

This chain links TRBV29-1 with TRBJ2-6; D is unclear. CDR3 size: 17 residues. Germline V gene sequence: CDR1 SQVTM, CDR2 ANQGSEA. With 5 bases removed from V and 2 bases from J, the gap between germline ends came to 19 bases. This CDR3 is CSVSSVGPFTGANVLTF. As DNA, the CDR3 is TGCAGCGTTAGCAGCGTCGGTCCTTTCACTGGGGCCAACGTCCTGACTTTC.